The 17 T cell receptor beta chains below were found in one sample sequenced in a study of PD-1 blockade in mismatch repair-deficient tumors. Sequencing was performed with immunoSEQ multiplex PCR; in TCRdb, only in-frame clones are kept and a portion is missing. The sample holds approximately 40,000 clones; roughly 83% are singletons and the top ten take 20% to 25%. The sequencing used peripheral blood, collected 4 weeks after starting pembrolizumab. The source of these receptors is an adult with mismatch repair-deficient cancer.

The CDR3 is CASSPLGTRGYEQYF. The CDR3 nucleotides are TGTGCCAGCAGCCCACTCGGGACTCGGGGGTACGAGCAGTACTTC. The chain uses TRBV5-6 and TRBJ2-5; tentative D call: TRBD2 (6 bases). Matching the DNA end better, TRBJ2-7 makes the J call doubtful. The CDR3 length is 15 residues. CDR1 is SGHDT, CDR2 YYEEEE, per germline.

V gene TRBV20-1 combines with J gene TRBJ2-1; no firm D call. CDR3 size: 11 residues. V was shortened by 6 bases and J by 10 bases, with 13 bases between the two germline ends. Germline assignment: CDR1 DFQATT and CDR2 SNEGSKA (reference sequence). Here the CDR3 DNA reads TGCAGTGCGGCCCCGAGTTGGGAGCAGTTCTTC. The encoded protein is CSAAPSWEQFF.

The chain couples TRBV7-8 to TRBJ2-3; tentatively, D is TRBD1 (6 bases). The CDR3 sequence is 15 residues long. V lost 1 base, J lost 1 base, and 9 bases lay in between. Per the germline V gene, CDR1 is SGHVS and CDR2 is FQNEAQ. CDR3 loop: CASSLGRTGTDTQYF. For the CDR3, the DNA is TGTGCCAGCAGCTTAGGGAGGACAGGCACAGATACGCAGTATTTT.

V usage is TRBV5-1 and J usage is TRBJ2-7; the D gene is possibly TRBD2 (6 bases). Per the germline V gene, CDR1 is SGHRS and CDR2 is YFSETQ. The length of the CDR3 is 14 residues. V was clipped by 0 bases and J by 6 bases, with 13 bases between them. CDR3 sequence reads: CASSLGGRRGEQYF. DNA of the CDR3: TGCGCCAGCAGCTTGGGGGGTCGGAGGGGCGAGCAGTACTTC.

This chain joins TRBV5-1 and TRBJ2-1, with TRBD1 matching 9 bases. This CDR3 has 13 residues. The J segment lost 6 bases and the V segment lost 5 bases, leaving 3 bases of the junction unmatched. CDR1 SGHRS and CDR2 YFSETQ come from the germline V gene. CDR3 region: CASSSDRGNEQFF. CDR3 nucleotide sequence: TGCGCCAGCAGTTCGGACAGGGGCAATGAGCAGTTCTTC. The full variable domain, in which reference TRBV5-1 and TRBJ2-1 provide the parts outside the CDR3, is KAGVTQTPRYLIKTRGQQVTLSCSPISGHRSVSWYQQTPGQGLQFLFEYFSETQRNKGNFPGRFSGRQFSNSRSEMNVSTLELGDSALYLCASSSDRGNEQFFGPGTRLTVL.

V is TRBV25-1 and J is TRBJ2-7, with 8 bases that match TRBD1. The germline V gene has CDR1 MGHDK and CDR2 SYGVNS. This CDR3 contains 15 residues. Germline trimming cut 6 bases from V and 3 bases from J; bases unmatched to any gene: 10. The CDR3 region is CASRGRPGQDYEQYF. The DNA of the CDR3 is TGTGCCAGCAGGGGACGACCGGGACAGGACTACGAGCAGTACTTC.

The V and J genes are TRBV30 and TRBJ1-1, with D perhaps TRBD1 (5 bases). The V end was cut by 2 bases, the J end by 6 bases, with 19 bases between. CDR3 length equals 15 residues. Germline CDR1 and CDR2: GTSNPN and SVGIG (reference sequence). The DNA of the CDR3 is TGTGCCTGGAGTACGTGGGATGAGGGGAAGCCTGAAGCTTTCTTT. Translated, it gives CAWSTWDEGKPEAFF.

The sample holds one count of this clone. The chain is built from TRBV4-1 and TRBJ2-4, with a weak D call TRBD1 (6 bases). V was cut by 7 bases and J by 1 base, with 17 bases left in between. The germline CDR1 and CDR2 sequences are MGHRA and YSYEKL. CDR3 size: 16 residues. The CDR3 here is CASTRTAALAKNIQYF. CDR3 nucleotides: TGCGCCAGCACCCGGACAGCCGCGTTGGCCAAAAACATTCAGTACTTC.

The chain employs TRBV29-1 and TRBJ2-7; 7 bases are a match to TRBD1. CDR3 length: 15 residues. The V segment lost 3 bases and the J segment 1 base; nucleotides outside the gene matches: 9. Germline values: CDR1 SQVTM, CDR2 ANQGSEA. DNA for the CDR3: TGCAGCGTTGAGGAAGACAGGGAAGCGTCCTACGAGCAGTACTTC. Protein: CSVEEDREASYEQYF.

The chain combines TRBV6-1 with TRBJ2-1, with 10 bases fitting TRBD2. Germline V lookup: CDR1 MNHNS, CDR2 SASEGT. V lost 7 bases, J lost 3 bases, and 3 bases stayed unmatched. The CDR3 length is 14 residues. CDR3 nucleotides: TGTGCCAGCACCTTAGCGGGGGGCTACAATGAGCAGTTCTTC. Its protein product is CASTLAGGYNEQFF.

This clone was picked up a small number of times. The chain carries TRBV6-1 and TRBJ2-1; 12 bases agree with TRBD2. Germline V lookup: CDR1 MNHNS, CDR2 SASEGT. The CDR3 totals 15 residues. With V trimmed by 6 bases and J by 9 bases, 9 bases remained unmatched. In DNA, the CDR3 is TGTGCCAGCAGAATGACTAGCGGGAGCTGGGGTGAGCAGTTCTTC. Protein: CASRMTSGSWGEQFF.

This sequence joins TRBV5-4 and TRBJ1-4, with D perhaps matching TRBD1 (6 bases). The germline V gene encodes CDR1 SGHNT and CDR2 YYREEE (reference sequence). Trimming stripped 0 bases from V and 2 bases from J, with 8 bases between. This CDR3 has 15 residues. CDR3 sequence: CASSLGQGTNEKLFF. The CDR3 region has the DNA TGTGCCAGCAGCTTGGGGCAGGGGACTAATGAAAAACTGTTTTTT.

V is TRBV5-1 and J is TRBJ1-2, with a tentative D call TRBD1 (6 bases). Germline V gives CDR1 SGHRS, CDR2 YFSETQ. V dropped 0 bases and J dropped 3 bases, with 6 bases sitting between them. The CDR3 loop spans 13 amino acids. The CDR3 loop is CASSLGQDYGYTF. CDR3 DNA: TGCGCCAGCAGCTTGGGACAGGACTATGGCTACACCTTC.

The DNA for the CDR3 is TGTGCCAGCAGCTTAGTCGCCGGGAGTGACAATGAGCAGTTCTTC. Amino acids: CASSLVAGSDNEQFF. The chain uses TRBV7-2 and TRBJ2-1, with a possible D match to TRBD2 (6 bases). The CDR3 extends over 15 amino acids. The V gene lost 1 base and the J gene lost 5 bases, with 12 bases spanning the gap. Germline CDR1 SGHTA, CDR2 FQGNSA.

J is TRBJ2-7 and V is TRBV5-6, with TRBD2 identical over 7 bases. The V segment lost 4 bases and the J segment 2 bases; nucleotides outside the gene matches: 3. Germline CDR1 and CDR2: SGHDT and YYEEEE. The CDR3 has 13 amino acids. The CDR3 DNA follows: TGTGCCAGCAGCCCGGGACTACCCTACGAGCAGTACTTC. This gives the protein CASSPGLPYEQYF.

The chain is built from TRBV11-2 and TRBJ1-2; possibly TRBD1 for D (6 bases). V was pared by 5 bases and J by 0 bases, with 19 bases between. The CDR3 is 17 amino acids. The germline V gene encodes CDR1 SGHAT and CDR2 FQNNGV. The chain's CDR3 is CASSPFPAGAPNYGYTF. CDR3 nucleotide sequence: TGTGCCAGCAGCCCTTTCCCGGCAGGGGCGCCTAACTATGGCTACACCTTC.

The rearrangement uses TRBV6-4 and TRBJ2-1; the D gene is possibly TRBD1 (6 bases). The V end was cut by 2 bases, the J end by 3 bases, with 8 bases between. The CDR3 totals 14 residues. The germline CDR1 and CDR2 sequences are MRHNA and SNTAGT. The CDR3 loop is CASSDRDNYNEQFF. In nucleotides, the CDR3 is TGTGCCAGCAGTGACCGGGACAACTACAATGAGCAGTTCTTC.